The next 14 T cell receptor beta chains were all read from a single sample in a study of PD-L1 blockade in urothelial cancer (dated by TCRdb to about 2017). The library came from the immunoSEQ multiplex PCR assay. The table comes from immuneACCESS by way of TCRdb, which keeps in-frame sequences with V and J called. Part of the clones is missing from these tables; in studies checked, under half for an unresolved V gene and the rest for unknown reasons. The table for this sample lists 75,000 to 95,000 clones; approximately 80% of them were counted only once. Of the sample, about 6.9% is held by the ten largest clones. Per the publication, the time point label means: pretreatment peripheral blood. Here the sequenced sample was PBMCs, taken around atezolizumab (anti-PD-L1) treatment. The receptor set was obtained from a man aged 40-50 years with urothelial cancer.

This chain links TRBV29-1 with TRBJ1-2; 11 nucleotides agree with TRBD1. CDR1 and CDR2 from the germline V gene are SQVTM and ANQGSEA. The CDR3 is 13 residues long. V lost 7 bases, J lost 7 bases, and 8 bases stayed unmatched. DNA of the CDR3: TGCAGCGCGGGGGACAGGGGGGCGGGTGGCTACACCTTC. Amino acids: CSAGDRGAGGYTF.

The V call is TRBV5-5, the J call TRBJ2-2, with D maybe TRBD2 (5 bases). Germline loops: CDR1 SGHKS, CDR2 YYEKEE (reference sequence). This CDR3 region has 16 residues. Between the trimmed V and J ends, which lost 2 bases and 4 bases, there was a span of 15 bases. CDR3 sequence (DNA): TGTGCCAGCAGCTTTTGGCGGGCCAGCGGCACCGGGGAGCTGTTTTTT. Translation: CASSFWRASGTGELFF.

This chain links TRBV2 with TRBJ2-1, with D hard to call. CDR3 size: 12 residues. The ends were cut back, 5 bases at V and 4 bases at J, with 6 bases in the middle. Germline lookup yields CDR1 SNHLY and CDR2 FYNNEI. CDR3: CASSYIYNEQFF. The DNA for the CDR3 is TGTGCCAGCAGTTATATTTACAATGAGCAGTTCTTC.

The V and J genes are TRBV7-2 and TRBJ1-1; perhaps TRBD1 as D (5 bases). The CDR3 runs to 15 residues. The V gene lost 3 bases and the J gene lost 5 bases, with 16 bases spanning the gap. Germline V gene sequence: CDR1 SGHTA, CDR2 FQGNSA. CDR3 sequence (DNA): TGTGCCAGCAGCTTTTCGGGCGGGGGGAAGACTGAAGCTTTCTTT. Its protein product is CASSFSGGGKTEAFF. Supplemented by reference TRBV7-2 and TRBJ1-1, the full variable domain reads GAGVSQSPSNKVTEKGKDVELRCDPISGHTALYWYRQSLGQGLEFLIYFQGNSAPDKSGLPSDRFSAERTGGSVSTLTIQRTQQEDSAVYLCASSFSGGGKTEAFFGQGTRLTVV.

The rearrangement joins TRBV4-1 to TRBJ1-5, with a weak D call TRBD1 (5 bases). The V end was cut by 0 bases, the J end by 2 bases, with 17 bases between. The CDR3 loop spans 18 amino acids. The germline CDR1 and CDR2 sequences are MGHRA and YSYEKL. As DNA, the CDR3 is TGCGCCAGCAGCCAAGAAGCACCGGGTCAGGGCCGCAATCAGCCCCAGCATTTT. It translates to CASSQEAPGQGRNQPQHF.

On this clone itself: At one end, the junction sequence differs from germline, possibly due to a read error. For the CDR3, the DNA is TGTGCCAGCAGCTTGGGGGGGGGACTAGCGGCAATCTTC. Its translation is CASSLGGGLAAIF. The V gene is TRBV5-4, the J gene TRBJ2-7; 11 nucleotides align to TRBD2. CDR3 length: 13 amino acids. Germline V CDR1 and CDR2: SGHNT, YYREEE (reference sequence).

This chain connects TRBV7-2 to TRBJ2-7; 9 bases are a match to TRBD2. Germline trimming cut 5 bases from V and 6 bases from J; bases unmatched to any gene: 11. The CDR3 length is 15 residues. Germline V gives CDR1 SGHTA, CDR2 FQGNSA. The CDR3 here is CASSRAGTSLGEQYF. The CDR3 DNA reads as TGTGCCAGCAGCCGAGCCGGGACTAGCTTGGGCGAGCAGTACTTC.

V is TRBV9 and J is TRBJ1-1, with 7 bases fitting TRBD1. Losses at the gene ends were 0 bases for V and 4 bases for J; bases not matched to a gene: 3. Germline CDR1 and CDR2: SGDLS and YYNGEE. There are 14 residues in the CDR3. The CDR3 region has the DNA TGTGCCAGCAGCGTAGAACCAGGGGGCACTGAAGCTTTCTTT. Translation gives CASSVEPGGTEAFF.

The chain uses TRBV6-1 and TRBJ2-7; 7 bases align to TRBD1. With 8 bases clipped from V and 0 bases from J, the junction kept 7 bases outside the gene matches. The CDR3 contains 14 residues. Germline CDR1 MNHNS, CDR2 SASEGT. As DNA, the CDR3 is TGTGCCAGCCAGGGACAGTTTAGCTCCTACGAGCAGTACTTC. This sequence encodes CASQGQFSSYEQYF.

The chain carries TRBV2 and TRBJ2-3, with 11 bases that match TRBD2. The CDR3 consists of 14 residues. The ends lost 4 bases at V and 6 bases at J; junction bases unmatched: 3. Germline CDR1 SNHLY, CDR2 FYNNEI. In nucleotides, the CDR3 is TGTGCCAGCAGTGCTTCTAGCGGGAGGGATACGCAGTATTTT. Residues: CASSASSGRDTQYF.

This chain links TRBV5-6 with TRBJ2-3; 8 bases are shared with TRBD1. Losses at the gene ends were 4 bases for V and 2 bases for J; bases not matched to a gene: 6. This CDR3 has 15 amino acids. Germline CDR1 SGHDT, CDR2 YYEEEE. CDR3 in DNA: TGTGCCAGCAGCCCAGACAGGGGAAACACAGATACGCAGTATTTT. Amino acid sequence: CASSPDRGNTDTQYF.

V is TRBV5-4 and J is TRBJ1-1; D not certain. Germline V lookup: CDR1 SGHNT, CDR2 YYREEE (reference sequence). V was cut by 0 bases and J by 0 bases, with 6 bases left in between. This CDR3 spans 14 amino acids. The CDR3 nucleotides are TGTGCCAGCAGCTTGGACGGTGTGAACACTGAAGCTTTCTTT. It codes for CASSLDGVNTEAFF.

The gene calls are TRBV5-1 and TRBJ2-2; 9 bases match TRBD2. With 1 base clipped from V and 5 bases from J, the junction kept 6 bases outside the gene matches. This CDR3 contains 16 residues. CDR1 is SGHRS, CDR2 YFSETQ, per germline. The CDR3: CASSLSSGRSTGELFF. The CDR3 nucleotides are TGCGCCAGCAGCTTGAGCAGCGGGAGGAGTACCGGGGAGCTGTTTTTT.

CDR3 bases: TGTGCCTTGGGACAGGGGCAATTTTTGAGGGAGCAGTACTTC. Amino acid sequence: CALGQGQFLREQYF. This sequence joins TRBV30 and TRBJ2-7, with 10 bases fitting TRBD1. Germline loops: CDR1 GTSNPN, CDR2 SVGIG (reference sequence). CDR3 length equals 14 residues. J gave up 7 bases and V 7 bases, and 13 bases lay outside the gene matches.